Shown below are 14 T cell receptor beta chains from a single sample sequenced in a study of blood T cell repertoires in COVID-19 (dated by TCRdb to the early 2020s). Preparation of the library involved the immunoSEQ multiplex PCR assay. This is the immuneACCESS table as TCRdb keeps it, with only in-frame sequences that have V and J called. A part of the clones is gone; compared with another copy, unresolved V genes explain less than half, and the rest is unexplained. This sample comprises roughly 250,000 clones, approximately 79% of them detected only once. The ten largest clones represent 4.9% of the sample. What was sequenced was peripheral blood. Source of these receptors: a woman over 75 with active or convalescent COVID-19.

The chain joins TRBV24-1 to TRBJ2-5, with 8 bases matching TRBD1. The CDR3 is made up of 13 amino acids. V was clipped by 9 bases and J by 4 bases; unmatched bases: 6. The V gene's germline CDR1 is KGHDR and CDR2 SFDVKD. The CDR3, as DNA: TGTGCCACCCGCGGACAGGGAGGAGAGACCCAGTACTTC. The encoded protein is CATRGQGGETQYF.

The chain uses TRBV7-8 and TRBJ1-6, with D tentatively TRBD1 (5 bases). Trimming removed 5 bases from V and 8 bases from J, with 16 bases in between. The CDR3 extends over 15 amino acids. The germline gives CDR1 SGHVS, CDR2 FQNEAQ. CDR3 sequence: CASSVFPGVDSPLHF. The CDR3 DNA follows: TGTGCCAGCAGCGTCTTTCCGGGGGTAGATTCACCCCTCCACTTT.

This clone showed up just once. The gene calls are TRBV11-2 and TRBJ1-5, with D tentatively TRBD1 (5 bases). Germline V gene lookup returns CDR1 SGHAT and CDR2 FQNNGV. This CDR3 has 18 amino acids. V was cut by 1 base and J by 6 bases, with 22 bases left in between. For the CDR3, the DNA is TGTGCCAGCAGCTTAGGATCAACTCAGGTAGGGGCGAGTCAGCCCCAGCATTTT. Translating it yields CASSLGSTQVGASQPQHF.

CDR3 sequence reads: CASSQDQGRNTEAFF. CDR3 nucleotides: TGTGCCAGCAGCCAAGATCAGGGGAGGAACACTGAAGCTTTCTTT. This chain connects TRBV3-1 (or the pseudogene TRBV3-2) to TRBJ1-1, with D possibly TRBD1 on 6 matching bases. This CDR3 has 15 amino acids. V lost 0 bases, J lost 1 base, and 9 bases lay in between. CDR1 LGHDT and CDR2 YNNKEL come from the germline V gene (reference sequence).

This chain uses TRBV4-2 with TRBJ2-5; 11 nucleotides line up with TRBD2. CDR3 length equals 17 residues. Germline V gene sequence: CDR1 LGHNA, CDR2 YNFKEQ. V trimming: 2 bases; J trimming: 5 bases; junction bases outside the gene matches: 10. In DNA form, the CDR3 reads TGTGCCAGCAGCCAACATCCCGGGACTAGCGGTGGGGAGACCCAGTACTTC. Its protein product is CASSQHPGTSGGETQYF.

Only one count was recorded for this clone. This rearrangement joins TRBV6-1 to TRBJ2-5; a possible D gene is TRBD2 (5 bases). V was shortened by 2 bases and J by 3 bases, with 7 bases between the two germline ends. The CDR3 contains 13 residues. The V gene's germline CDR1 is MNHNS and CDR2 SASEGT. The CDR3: CASSEPGEETQYF. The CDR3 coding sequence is TGTGCCAGCAGTGAACCCGGGGAAGAGACCCAGTACTTC.

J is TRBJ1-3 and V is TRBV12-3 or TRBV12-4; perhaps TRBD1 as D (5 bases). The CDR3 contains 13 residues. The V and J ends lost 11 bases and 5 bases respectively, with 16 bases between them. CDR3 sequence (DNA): TGTGCCGTGGGGGAGGGACTGAGAAACACCATATATTTT. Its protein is CAVGEGLRNTIYF.

CDR3 DNA: TGCGCCAGCAGCTTGTATCTGGCTTCGAATGAAAAACTGTTTTTT. Protein: CASSLYLASNEKLFF. The rearrangement links TRBV5-1 to TRBJ1-4; D not resolved. Trimming removed 1 base at V and 5 bases at J, with 12 bases between. This CDR3 contains 15 residues. Germline V CDR1 and CDR2: SGHRS, YFSETQ.

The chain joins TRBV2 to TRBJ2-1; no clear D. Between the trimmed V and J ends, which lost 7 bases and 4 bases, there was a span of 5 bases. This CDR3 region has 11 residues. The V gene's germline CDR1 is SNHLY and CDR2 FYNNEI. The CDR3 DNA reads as TGTGCCAGCACCCAATACAATGAGCAGTTCTTC. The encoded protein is CASTQYNEQFF.

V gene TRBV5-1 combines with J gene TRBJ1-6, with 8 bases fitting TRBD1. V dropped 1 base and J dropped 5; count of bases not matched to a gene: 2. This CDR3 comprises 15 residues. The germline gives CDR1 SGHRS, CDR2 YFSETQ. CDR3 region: CASSLQTGDNSPLHF. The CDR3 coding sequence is TGCGCCAGCAGCTTGCAGACAGGGGATAATTCACCCCTCCACTTT.

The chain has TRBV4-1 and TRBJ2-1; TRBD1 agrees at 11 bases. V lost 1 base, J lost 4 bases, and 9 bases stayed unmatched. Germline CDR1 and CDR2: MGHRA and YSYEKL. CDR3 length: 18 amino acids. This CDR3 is CASSQGGQGALGYNEQFF. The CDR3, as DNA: TGCGCCAGCAGCCAAGGTGGACAGGGGGCGCTCGGATACAATGAGCAGTTCTTC.

The CDR3 here is CSASGRDSYEQYF. The CDR3 nucleotides are TGCAGTGCTAGTGGGCGGGACAGCTACGAGCAGTACTTC. The V gene is TRBV20-1, the J gene TRBJ2-7, with D possibly TRBD1 on 7 matching bases. Germline V CDR1 and CDR2: DFQATT, SNEGSKA (reference sequence). Trimming pared 3 bases from V and 3 bases from J, leaving 12 bases between. This CDR3 is 13 amino acids long.

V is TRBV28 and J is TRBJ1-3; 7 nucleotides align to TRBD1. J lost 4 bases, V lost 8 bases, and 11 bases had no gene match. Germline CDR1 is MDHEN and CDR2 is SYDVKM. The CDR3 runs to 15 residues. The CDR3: CASGGQPGRGNTIYF. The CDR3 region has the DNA TGTGCCAGCGGGGGACAGCCAGGGCGAGGAAACACCATATATTTT.

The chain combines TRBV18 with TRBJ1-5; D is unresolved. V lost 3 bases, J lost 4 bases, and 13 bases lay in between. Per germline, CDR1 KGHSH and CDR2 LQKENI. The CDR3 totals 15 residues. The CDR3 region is CASSPYNTENQPQHF. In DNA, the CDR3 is TGTGCCAGCTCACCCTACAACACAGAGAATCAGCCCCAGCATTTT.